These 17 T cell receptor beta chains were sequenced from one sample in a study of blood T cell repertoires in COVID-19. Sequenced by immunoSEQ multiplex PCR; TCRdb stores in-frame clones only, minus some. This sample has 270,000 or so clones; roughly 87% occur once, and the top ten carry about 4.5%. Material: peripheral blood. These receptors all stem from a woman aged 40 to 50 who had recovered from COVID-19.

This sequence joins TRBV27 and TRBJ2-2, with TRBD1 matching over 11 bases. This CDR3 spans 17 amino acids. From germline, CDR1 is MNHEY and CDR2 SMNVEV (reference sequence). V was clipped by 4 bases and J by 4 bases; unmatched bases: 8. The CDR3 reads CASSYFPGQGVTGELFF. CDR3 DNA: TGTGCCAGCAGTTATTTTCCGGGACAGGGGGTCACCGGGGAGCTGTTTTTT.

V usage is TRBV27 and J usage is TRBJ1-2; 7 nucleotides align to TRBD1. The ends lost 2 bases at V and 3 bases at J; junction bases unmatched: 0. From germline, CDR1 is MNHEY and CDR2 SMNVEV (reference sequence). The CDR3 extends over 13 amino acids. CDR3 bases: TGTGCCAGCAGTTTAGGGACAGACTATGGCTACACCTTC. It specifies CASSLGTDYGYTF.

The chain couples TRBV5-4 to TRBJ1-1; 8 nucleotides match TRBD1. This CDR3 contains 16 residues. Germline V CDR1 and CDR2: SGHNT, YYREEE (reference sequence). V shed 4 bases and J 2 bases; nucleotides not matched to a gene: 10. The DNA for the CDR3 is TGTGCCAGCAGCCGGGGCGGACAGGGAACCAACACTGAAGCTTTCTTT. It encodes CASSRGGQGTNTEAFF.

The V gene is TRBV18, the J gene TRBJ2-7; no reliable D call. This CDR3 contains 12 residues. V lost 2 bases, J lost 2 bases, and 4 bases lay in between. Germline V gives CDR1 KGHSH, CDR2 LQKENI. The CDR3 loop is CASSPTPYEQYF. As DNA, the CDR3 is TGTGCCAGCTCACCAACACCCTACGAGCAGTACTTC. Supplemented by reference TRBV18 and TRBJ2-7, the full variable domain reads NAGVMQNPRHLVRRRGQEARLRCSPMKGHSHVYWYRQLPEEGLKFMVYLQKENIIDESGMPKERFSAEFPKEGPSILRIQQVVRGDSAAYFCASSPTPYEQYFGPGTRLTVT.

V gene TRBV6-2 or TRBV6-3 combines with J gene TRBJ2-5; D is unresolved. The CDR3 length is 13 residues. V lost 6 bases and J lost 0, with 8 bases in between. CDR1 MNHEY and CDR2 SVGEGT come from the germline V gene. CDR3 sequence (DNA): TGTGCCAGCAGCCAGAACTACCAAGAGACCCAGTACTTC. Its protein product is CASSQNYQETQYF.

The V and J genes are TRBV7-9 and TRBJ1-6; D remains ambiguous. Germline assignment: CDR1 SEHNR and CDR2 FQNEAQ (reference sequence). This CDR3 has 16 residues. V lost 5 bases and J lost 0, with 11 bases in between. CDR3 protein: CASSDAGSSYNSPLHF. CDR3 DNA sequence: TGTGCCAGCAGCGACGCGGGGAGCTCCTATAATTCACCCCTCCACTTT.

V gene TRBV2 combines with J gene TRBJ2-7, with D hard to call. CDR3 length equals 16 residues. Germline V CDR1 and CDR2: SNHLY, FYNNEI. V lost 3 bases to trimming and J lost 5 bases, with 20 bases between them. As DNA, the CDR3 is TGTGCCAGCAGTGAGAACCGCCGCGGTGGTTCCCACGAGCAGTACGTC. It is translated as CASSENRRGGSHEQYV.

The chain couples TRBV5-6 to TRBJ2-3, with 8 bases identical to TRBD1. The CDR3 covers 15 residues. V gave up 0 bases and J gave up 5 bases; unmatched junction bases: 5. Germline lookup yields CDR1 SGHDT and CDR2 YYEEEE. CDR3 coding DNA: TGTGCCAGCAGCTTGGACAGGGGGATGAGAGATACGCAGTATTTT. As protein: CASSLDRGMRDTQYF. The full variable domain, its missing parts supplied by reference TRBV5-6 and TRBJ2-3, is DAGVTQSPTHLIKTRGQQVTLRCSPKSGHDTVSWYQQALGQGPQFIFQYYEEEERQRGNFPDRFSGHQFPNYSSELNVNALLLGDSALYLCASSLDRGMRDTQYFGPGTRLTVL.

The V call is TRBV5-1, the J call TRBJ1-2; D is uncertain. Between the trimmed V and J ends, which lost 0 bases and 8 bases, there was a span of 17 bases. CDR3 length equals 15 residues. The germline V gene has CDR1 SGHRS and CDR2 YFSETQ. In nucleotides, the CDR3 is TGCGCCAGCAGCTTGGTGTCAGGAGGCCAATACGGCTACACCTTC. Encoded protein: CASSLVSGGQYGYTF.

CDR3 nucleotides: TGTGCCAGTAGTATTCTCTTACAGGGTCTCCGAGCCCAGCATTTT. Its translation: CASSILLQGLRAQHF. The V and J genes are TRBV19 and TRBJ1-5; D may be TRBD1 (6 bases). Between the trimmed V and J ends, which lost 3 bases and 11 bases, there was a span of 20 bases. From germline, CDR1 is LNHDA and CDR2 SQIVND (reference sequence). This CDR3 spans 15 amino acids.

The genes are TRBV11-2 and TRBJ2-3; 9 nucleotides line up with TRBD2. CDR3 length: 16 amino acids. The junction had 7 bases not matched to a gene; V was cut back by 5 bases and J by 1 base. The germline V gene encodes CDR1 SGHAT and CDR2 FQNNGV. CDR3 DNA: TGTGCCAGCAGCGAGGCGGGACTAGCAGGCACAGATACGCAGTATTTT. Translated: CASSEAGLAGTDTQYF.

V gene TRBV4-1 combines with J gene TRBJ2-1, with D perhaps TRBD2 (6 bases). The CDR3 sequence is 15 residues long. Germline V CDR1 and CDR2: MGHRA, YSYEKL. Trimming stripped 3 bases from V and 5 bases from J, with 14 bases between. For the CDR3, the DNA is TGCGCCAGCAGCCACCCCGGGACTGCCGACAATGAGCAGTTCTTC. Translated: CASSHPGTADNEQFF.

The CDR3 region is CAIRGGLAGGNLYEQFF. The CDR3 coding sequence is TGTGCCATCAGAGGGGGACTAGCGGGAGGAAATCTGTATGAGCAGTTCTTC. This rearrangement joins TRBV10-3 to TRBJ2-1; 15 nucleotides match TRBD2. V shed 6 bases, J shed 8 bases, and the junction held 11 bases outside the gene matches. This CDR3 contains 17 residues. Looked up from germline, CDR1 is ENHRY and CDR2 is SYGVKD.

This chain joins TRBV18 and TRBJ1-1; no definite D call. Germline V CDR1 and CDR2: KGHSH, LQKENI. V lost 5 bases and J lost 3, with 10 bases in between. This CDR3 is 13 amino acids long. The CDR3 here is CASSSGTDTEAFF. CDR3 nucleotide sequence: TGTGCCAGCTCATCTGGTACGGACACTGAAGCTTTCTTT.

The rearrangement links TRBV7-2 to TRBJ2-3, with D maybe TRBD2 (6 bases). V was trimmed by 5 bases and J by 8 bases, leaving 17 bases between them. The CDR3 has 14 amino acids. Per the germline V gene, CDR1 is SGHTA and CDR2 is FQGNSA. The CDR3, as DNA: TGTGCCAGCAGCCGTGAGACTAGTGGCGGTACGCAGTATTTT. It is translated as CASSRETSGGTQYF.

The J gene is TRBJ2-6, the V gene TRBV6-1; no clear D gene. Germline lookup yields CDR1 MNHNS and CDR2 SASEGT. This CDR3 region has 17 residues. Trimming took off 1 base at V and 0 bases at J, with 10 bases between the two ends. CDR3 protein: CASSEETRISGANVLTF. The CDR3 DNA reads TGTGCCAGCAGTGAAGAGACAAGAATCTCTGGGGCCAACGTCCTGACTTTC.

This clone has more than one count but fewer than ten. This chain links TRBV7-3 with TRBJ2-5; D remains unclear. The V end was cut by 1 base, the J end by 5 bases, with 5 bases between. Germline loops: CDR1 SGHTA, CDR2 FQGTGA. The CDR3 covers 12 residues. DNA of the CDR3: TGTGCCAGCAGCTTAAATAGCGAGACCCAGTACTTC. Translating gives CASSLNSETQYF.